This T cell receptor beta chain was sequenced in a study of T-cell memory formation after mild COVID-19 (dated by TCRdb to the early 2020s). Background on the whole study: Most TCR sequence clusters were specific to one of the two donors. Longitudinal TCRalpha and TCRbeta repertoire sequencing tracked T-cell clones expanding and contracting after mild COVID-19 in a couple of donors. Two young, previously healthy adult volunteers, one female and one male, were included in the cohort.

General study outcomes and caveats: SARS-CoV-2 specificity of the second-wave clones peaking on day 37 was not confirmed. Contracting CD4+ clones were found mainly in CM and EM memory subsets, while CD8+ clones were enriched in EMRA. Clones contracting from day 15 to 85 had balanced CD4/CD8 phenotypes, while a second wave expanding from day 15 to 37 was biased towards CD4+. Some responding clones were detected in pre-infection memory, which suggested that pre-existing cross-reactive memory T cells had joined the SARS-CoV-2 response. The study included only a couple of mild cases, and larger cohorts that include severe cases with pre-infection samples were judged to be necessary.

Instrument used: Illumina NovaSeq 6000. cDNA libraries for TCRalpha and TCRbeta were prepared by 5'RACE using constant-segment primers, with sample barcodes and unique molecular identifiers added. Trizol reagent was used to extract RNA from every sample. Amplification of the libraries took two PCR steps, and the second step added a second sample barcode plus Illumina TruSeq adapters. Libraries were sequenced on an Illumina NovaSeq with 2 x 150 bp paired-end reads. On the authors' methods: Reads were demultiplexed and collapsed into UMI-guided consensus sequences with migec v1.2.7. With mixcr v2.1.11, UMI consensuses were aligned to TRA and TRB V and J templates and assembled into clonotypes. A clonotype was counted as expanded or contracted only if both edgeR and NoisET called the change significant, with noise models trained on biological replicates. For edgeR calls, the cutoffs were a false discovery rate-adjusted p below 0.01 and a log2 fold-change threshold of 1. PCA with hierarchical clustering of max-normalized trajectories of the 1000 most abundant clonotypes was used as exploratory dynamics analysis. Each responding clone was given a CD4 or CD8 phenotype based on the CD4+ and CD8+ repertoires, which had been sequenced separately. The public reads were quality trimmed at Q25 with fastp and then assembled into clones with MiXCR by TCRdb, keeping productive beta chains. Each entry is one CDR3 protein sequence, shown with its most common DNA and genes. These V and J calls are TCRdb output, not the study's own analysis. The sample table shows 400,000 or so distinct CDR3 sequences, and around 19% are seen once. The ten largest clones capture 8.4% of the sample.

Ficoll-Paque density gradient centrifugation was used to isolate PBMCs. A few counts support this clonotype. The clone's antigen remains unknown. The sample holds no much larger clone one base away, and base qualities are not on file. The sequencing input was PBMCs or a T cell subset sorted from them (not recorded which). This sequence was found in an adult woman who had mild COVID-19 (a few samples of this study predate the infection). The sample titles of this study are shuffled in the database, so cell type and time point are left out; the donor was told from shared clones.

CDR3 protein: CASSLPTGEQYF. The DNA is as follows: TGTGCCAGCAGTTTACCGACCGGCGAGCAGTACTTC. Here the chain combines TRBV27 and TRBJ2-7, with no D gene named confidently. V sheds 2 bases and J sheds 6 bases, leaving 8 bases between their ends. The CDR3 numbers 12 residues from cysteine through phenylalanine. This entry keeps only the CDR3 DNA: 36 bases, framed from base 1. Via the germline V gene (reference sequence), CDR1 is MNHEY and CDR2 SMNVEV.